This is a list of T cell receptor beta chains from one sample in a study of blood T cell repertoires in COVID-19. TCRdb's table, derived via immunoSEQ multiplex PCR, lists solely in-frame clones and lacks some. The sample shows about 24,000 clones, around 87% of them seen only once. The sequenced sample was peripheral blood. Receptors were obtained from a human donor with active COVID-19. The donor label of this sample is uncertain. Both conserved end residues are part of each CDR3. Only part of the rows carry a size: once, few, many, or a class if the clone is expanded.

abundance | v_gene | CDR3aa
- | TRBV29-1 | CSVVGLAGVGTDTQYF
- | TRBV2 | CASSESFAGNEQFF
- | TRBV4-2 | CASSLITTGRAKNIQYF
- | TRBV5-1 | CASSLVAGGNYNEQFF
- | TRBV9 | CASSSAGQGDRGLYF
once | TRBV7-3 | CASSPPGLALQETQYF
- | TRBV10-3 | CAIGQGALGTEAFF
- | TRBV18 | CASTLEIGQVSSGGYTF
- | TRBV10-1 | CARGFGLAGGPCEQYF
- | TRBV29-1 | CSVERAYF
- | TRBV3-1/TRBV3-2 | CASSRTQGNGYTF
once | TRBV11-3 | CASSGGWANGNEQFF
- | TRBV7-9 | CASSLLDSGNTIYF
- | TRBV4-1 | CASSHFLRTGGLEQYF
- | TRBV7-2 | CASSLGFSSTQETQYF
few | TRBV9 | CASSVASGAGNTIYF
- | TRBV7-2 | CASSLDSNEKLFF
- | TRBV5-4 | CASSPRTSGGRETQYF
once | TRBV18 | CASSPQRRAGNTIYF
- | TRBV11-2 | CASSLGAGAAYEQYF
- | TRBV9 | CASSVGTNSYEQYF
- | TRBV30 | CAWSGGLAAETQYF
- | TRBV6-5 | CASSRLRQVYGYTF
once | TRBV19 | CASSALTSGHNYEQYF
- | TRBV12-3/TRBV12-4 | CASSLVGAREQFF
- | TRBV6-5 | CASSLQGVEGYTF
few | TRBV15 | CATSKEVAAPLHF
- | TRBV5-4 | CASSLARWDRDTDTQYF
- | TRBV5-1 | CASSPQGESPLHF
- | TRBV6-2/TRBV6-3 | CASSYSSWEAGGPADTQYF
few | TRBV6-5 | CASSYGQGLYEQYF
once | TRBV10-3 | CAITAGRTTDTQYF
- | TRBV6-5 | CASNRGQGSSYGYTF
- | TRBV15 | CATSSPPGTSLVNEQFF
- | TRBV30 | CAWSAPVLGLWRGPAWFF
- | TRBV11-3 | CASSLDRTSDYNEQFF
- | TRBV13 | CASSLSFRREYYNDSYNEQFF
- | TRBV30 | CACLDSFPMAKNF
- | TRBV27 | CASGQGSGANVLTF
- | TRBV7-2 | CASSLEAGELFF
- | TRBV10-3 | CATTDGLSLGADTQYF
- | TRBV9 | CASSVGAGAGETQYF